This is a list of T cell receptor beta chains from one sample in a study of response to subunit inactivated influenza vaccine. TCRdb re-derived calls from the RT-PCR reads in MiXCR, one entry per CDR3 protein. Among more than 450,000 distinct CDR3 sequences, roughly 8.2% were seen once, and the ten largest hold over 10%. Sequenced here: PBMCs from blood, sampled roughly 24 months after vaccination. The receptors stem from a man between 45 and 75 years old who received an inactivated influenza vaccine. The conserved cysteine and the conserved F or W are not part of the CDR3 here. The D gene is left open where the match is weak.

d_gene: TRBD2
v_gene: TRBV24-1
j_gene: TRBJ2-2
CDR3aa: ATGGDTGELF

d_gene: TRBD1
v_gene: TRBV5-6
j_gene: TRBJ2-1
CDR3aa: ASTGQGAYNEQF

d_gene: -
v_gene: TRBV28
j_gene: TRBJ2-7
CDR3aa: ASKTGKYEQY

d_gene: TRBD2
v_gene: TRBV20-1
j_gene: TRBJ2-7
CDR3aa: SASGGSLSYEQY

d_gene: TRBD1
v_gene: TRBV13
j_gene: TRBJ1-1
CDR3aa: ASSVTGGMNTEAF

d_gene: -
v_gene: TRBV7-2
j_gene: TRBJ1-2
CDR3aa: ASSLETQNYGYT

d_gene: -
v_gene: TRBV5-1
j_gene: TRBJ2-7
CDR3aa: ASKEGLYEQY

d_gene: TRBD2
v_gene: TRBV7-2
j_gene: TRBJ2-7
CDR3aa: ASSLVGSGAPYEQY

d_gene: -
v_gene: TRBV15
j_gene: TRBJ2-1
CDR3aa: ATSRDLGGHNEQF

d_gene: -
v_gene: TRBV10-3
j_gene: TRBJ2-2
CDR3aa: AISPAARGPGELF